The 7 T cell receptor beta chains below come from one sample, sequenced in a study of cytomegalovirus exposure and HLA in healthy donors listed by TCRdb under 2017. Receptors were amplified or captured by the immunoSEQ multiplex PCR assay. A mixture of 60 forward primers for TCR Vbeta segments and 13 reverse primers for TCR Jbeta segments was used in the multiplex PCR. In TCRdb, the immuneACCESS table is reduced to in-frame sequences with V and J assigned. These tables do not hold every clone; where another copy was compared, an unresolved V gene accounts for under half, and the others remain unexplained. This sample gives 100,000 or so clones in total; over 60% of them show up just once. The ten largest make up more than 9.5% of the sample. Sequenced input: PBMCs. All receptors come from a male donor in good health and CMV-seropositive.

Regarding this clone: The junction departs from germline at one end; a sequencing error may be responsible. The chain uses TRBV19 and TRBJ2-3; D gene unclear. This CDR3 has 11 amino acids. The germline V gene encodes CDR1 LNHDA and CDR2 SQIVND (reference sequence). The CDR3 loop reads CASGSLGGLTF. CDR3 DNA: TGTGCCAGTGGCTCCCTCGGCGGCCTTACTTTT.

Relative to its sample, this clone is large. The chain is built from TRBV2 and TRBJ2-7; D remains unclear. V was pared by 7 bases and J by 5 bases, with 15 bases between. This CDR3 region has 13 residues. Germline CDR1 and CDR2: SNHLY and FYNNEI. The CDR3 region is CASTDGSADEQYF. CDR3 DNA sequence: TGTGCCAGCACCGACGGGTCGGCCGACGAGCAGTACTTC.

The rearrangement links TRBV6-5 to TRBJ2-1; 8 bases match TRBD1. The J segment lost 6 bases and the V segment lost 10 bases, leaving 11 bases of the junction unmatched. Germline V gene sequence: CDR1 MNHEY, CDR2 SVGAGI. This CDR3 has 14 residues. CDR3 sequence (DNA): TGTGCCACGTGCCGAGGACAGGGCTGCAATGAGCAGTTCTTC. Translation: CATCRGQGCNEQFF.

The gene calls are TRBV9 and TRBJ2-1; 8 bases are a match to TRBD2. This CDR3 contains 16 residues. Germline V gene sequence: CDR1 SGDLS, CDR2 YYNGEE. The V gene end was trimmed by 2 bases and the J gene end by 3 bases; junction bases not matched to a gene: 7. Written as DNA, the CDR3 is TGTGCCAGCAGCGTTCAGGGCGGGAGGAACTACAATGAGCAGTTCTTC. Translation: CASSVQGGRNYNEQFF.

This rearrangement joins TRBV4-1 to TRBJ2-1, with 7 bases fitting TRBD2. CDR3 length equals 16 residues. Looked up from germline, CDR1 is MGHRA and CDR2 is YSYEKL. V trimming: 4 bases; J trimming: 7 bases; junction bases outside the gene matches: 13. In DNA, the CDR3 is TGCGCCAGCAGCCCTCTGGGGGGGTTCCGGTCAAATGAGCAGTTCTTC. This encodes CASSPLGGFRSNEQFF.

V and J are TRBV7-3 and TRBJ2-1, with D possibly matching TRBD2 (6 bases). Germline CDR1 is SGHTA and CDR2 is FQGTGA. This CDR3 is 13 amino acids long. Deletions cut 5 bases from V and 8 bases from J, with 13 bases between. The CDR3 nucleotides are TGTGCCAGCAGCCGCGGAGGGCCGGATGAGCAGTTCTTC. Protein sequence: CASSRGGPDEQFF.

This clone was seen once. The CDR3 DNA follows: TGTGCCAGCTCCTCACTAGCGGGAGTTTTCCATGAGCAGTTCTTC. This encodes CASSSLAGVFHEQFF. The rearrangement uses TRBV6-6 and TRBJ2-1; the match to TRBD2 covers 11 bases. The CDR3 has 15 residues. Germline CDR1 and CDR2: MNHNY and SVGAGI (reference sequence). V gave up 8 bases and J gave up 8 bases; unmatched junction bases: 11.